These 2 T cell receptor beta chains came from one sample sequenced in a study of blood T cell repertoires in COVID-19. TCRdb keeps only in-frame clones here, not all; method: immunoSEQ multiplex PCR. The table includes 70,000 to 95,000 clones, 85% to 90% detected once. Specimen: peripheral blood. The receptors were sampled from a woman in her 70s with acute or convalescent COVID-19.

CDR3 loop: CASSYWTSGSGEQYF. Written as DNA, the CDR3 is TGTGCCAGCAGCTACTGGACTAGCGGGAGCGGTGAGCAGTACTTC. The chain combines TRBV7-2 with TRBJ2-7; 13 bases are a match to TRBD2. There are 15 residues in the CDR3. CDR1 and CDR2 from the germline V gene are SGHTA and FQGNSA. V shed 4 bases, J shed 7 bases, and the junction held 7 bases outside the gene matches.

The J gene is TRBJ2-7, the V gene TRBV3-1 (or the pseudogene TRBV3-2), with TRBD2 matching over 8 bases. Germline assignment: CDR1 LGHDT and CDR2 YNNKEL (reference sequence). V dropped 2 bases and J dropped 6; count of bases not matched to a gene: 6. The CDR3 has 14 residues. The CDR3: CASSQYSGTAEQYF. The CDR3 nucleotides are TGTGCCAGCAGCCAATATAGCGGGACGGCCGAGCAGTACTTC.